This T cell receptor (beta chain) stems from a study of blood T cell repertoires in COVID-19. Germline values: CDR1 SGHRS, CDR2 YFSETQ. The trim removed 4 bases at V and 3 bases at J, leaving 9 bases unmatched. The CDR3 has 15 residues. The repertoire was sequenced with immunoSEQ multiplex PCR; TCRdb's copy has only in-frame clones and lacks some. The sample lists around 150,000 clones, around 84% seen once, with 8% to 9% in the top ten. Patients in Seattle were enrolled during active infection, then followed longitudinally. This chain links TRBV5-1 with TRBJ1-1, with 7 bases fitting TRBD1. The sample consisted of peripheral blood. This clonotype was sampled from an older woman with COVID-19, enrolled during active disease. CDR3 sequence: CASSPSQGRYTEAFF. DNA for the CDR3: TGCGCCAGCAGCCCCTCACAGGGGAGGTACACTGAAGCTTTCTTT.